Described below is a single T cell receptor (beta chain) sequence and its context. The source of the sample is a study of blood T cell repertoires in COVID-19. Across the whole study: Spain, Italy and the United States supplied samples that represented acute and convalescent COVID-19. From T cells, B-cell-depleted T cells, or PBMCs came the material, which was cDNA or gDNA.

Germline V gives CDR1 MDHEN, CDR2 SYDVKM. The CDR3 has 14 residues. V gave up 5 bases and J gave up 2 bases, with 12 bases separating them. Clones were sequenced by immunoSEQ multiplex PCR, and TCRdb holds only the in-frame ones, with some missing. The data show over 120,000 clones, with 80% to 90% seen just once and over 9% held by the top ten. Assignment of participants to cohorts was predicated upon participant-reported clinical history. This clonotype originated in a man in his sixties who had recovered from COVID-19. The J gene is TRBJ2-5, the V gene TRBV28, with D maybe TRBD1 (6 bases). Sequencing was carried out using PBMCs or T cells enriched from blood (not recorded which). The CDR3 region is CASSPLGQQETQYF. The DNA for the CDR3 is TGTGCCAGCAGTCCGCTTGGACAGCAAGAGACCCAGTACTTC.